The T cell receptor (beta chain) under discussion was sequenced for a study of blood T cell repertoires in COVID-19. TCRdb's table, derived via immunoSEQ multiplex PCR, lists solely in-frame clones and lacks some. The data hold around 130,000 clones, with around 90% observed a single time. In this sample, this clone turned up a few times. V was shortened by 3 bases and J by 4 bases, with 15 bases between the two germline ends. Germline V gene data show CDR1 as WNHNN and CDR2 as SYGVQD (reference sequence). The CDR3 extends over 15 amino acids. The chain carries TRBV10-1 and TRBJ1-2, with D possibly TRBD1 on 5 matching bases. This TCR came from a woman of 80 years or more with acute or convalescent COVID-19. Sequenced sample: peripheral blood. The CDR3, as DNA: TGCGCCAGCAGTGACACTTCGGGGGAACCCTATGGCTACACCTTC. It is translated as CASSDTSGEPYGYTF.